Listed below are T cell receptor beta chains from one sample, sequenced in a study of CD8+ T cells in alopecia areata. Some clones are missing from TCRdb's copy, which holds only in-frame ones; the method was immunoSEQ multiplex PCR. The table shows about 180,000 clones, with about 55% occurring only once. The material sequenced was CD8+ T cells sorted from blood, taken at week 24, from a patient treated with tofacitinib. These receptors came from a human donor with alopecia areata. The CDR3 runs from the conserved cysteine through the conserved F or W. Fields, in order: CDR3 protein, CDR3 DNA, V gene, clone size, J gene, D gene. A D gene is named only where the DNA matches it firmly. Size tells how often a clone was seen (once, few, many) or the class of an expanded clone, and some rows leave it out.

cdr3_aa: CASSLELAGGAIGELFF; cdr3_nt: TGTGCCAGCAGCTTAGAGCTAGCGGGGGGAGCGATCGGGGAGCTGTTTTTT; v_call: TRBV7-6; clone_size: .; j_call: TRBJ2-2; d_call: TRBD2
cdr3_aa: CASSQELRQILGYTF; cdr3_nt: TGTGCCAGCAGCCAAGAGTTAAGACAAATCCTTGGCTACACCTTC; v_call: TRBV4-2; clone_size: .; j_call: TRBJ1-2; d_call: .
cdr3_aa: CASSAWDESSYEQYF; cdr3_nt: TGTGCCAGCAGCGCGTGGGACGAAAGCTCCTACGAGCAGTACTTC; v_call: TRBV11-2; clone_size: .; j_call: TRBJ2-7; d_call: .
cdr3_aa: CASSPEGDRGGYTF; cdr3_nt: TGTGCCAGCAGCCCGGAGGGGGACAGGGGTGGCTACACCTTC; v_call: TRBV9; clone_size: few; j_call: TRBJ1-2; d_call: TRBD1
cdr3_aa: CASSELETQYF; cdr3_nt: TGTGCCAGCAGTGAGCTGGAGACCCAGTACTTC; v_call: TRBV2; clone_size: .; j_call: TRBJ2-5; d_call: .
cdr3_aa: CASSIKGARKAFF; cdr3_nt: TGTGCCAGTAGTATAAAAGGCGCCAGAAAAGCTTTCTTT; v_call: TRBV19; clone_size: few; j_call: TRBJ1-1; d_call: .
cdr3_aa: CSVDFPRGRTEAFF; cdr3_nt: TGCAGCGTTGATTTCCCCAGGGGCCGGACTGAAGCTTTCTTT; v_call: TRBV29-1; clone_size: .; j_call: TRBJ1-1; d_call: .
cdr3_aa: CASSPTGGHYGYTF; cdr3_nt: TGTGCCAGCAGTCCGACAGGGGGACACTATGGCTACACCTTC; v_call: TRBV27; clone_size: .; j_call: TRBJ1-2; d_call: TRBD1
cdr3_aa: CAWSAGQGVEQYF; cdr3_nt: TGTGCCTGGAGTGCCGGACAGGGGGTCGAGCAGTACTTC; v_call: TRBV30; clone_size: few; j_call: TRBJ2-7; d_call: TRBD1
cdr3_aa: CASSQMRGGLEQFF; cdr3_nt: TGTGCCAGCAGCCAAATGCGGGGGGGCCTTGAGCAGTTCTTC; v_call: TRBV7-2; clone_size: .; j_call: TRBJ2-1; d_call: TRBD2
cdr3_aa: CASSLGGANEQFF; cdr3_nt: TGTGCCAGCAGCTTAGGGGGAGCCAATGAGCAGTTCTTC; v_call: TRBV7-9; clone_size: few; j_call: TRBJ2-1; d_call: .
cdr3_aa: CASRRGEKLFF; cdr3_nt: TGTGCCAGCCGCAGGGGTGAAAAACTGTTTTTT; v_call: TRBV6-6; clone_size: .; j_call: TRBJ1-4; d_call: .
cdr3_aa: CASSPEGVRTEAFF; cdr3_nt: TGTGCCAGCAGTCCCGAGGGGGTGCGGACTGAAGCTTTCTTT; v_call: TRBV6-5; clone_size: .; j_call: TRBJ1-1; d_call: .
cdr3_aa: CASSSVGTPSPGELFF; cdr3_nt: TGTGCCAGCAGCTCGGTCGGGACACCTTCTCCCGGGGAGCTGTTTTTT; v_call: TRBV11-2; clone_size: few; j_call: TRBJ2-2; d_call: .
cdr3_aa: CASSHGQGGGSYNSPLHF; cdr3_nt: TGCGCCAGCAGCCACGGACAGGGGGGAGGTTCCTATAATTCACCCCTCCACTTT; v_call: TRBV4-1; clone_size: .; j_call: TRBJ1-6; d_call: TRBD1
cdr3_aa: CASSLELAGAYNEQFF; cdr3_nt: TGTGCCAGCAGCTTAGAACTAGCGGGCGCCTACAATGAGCAGTTCTTC; v_call: TRBV7-2; clone_size: .; j_call: TRBJ2-1; d_call: TRBD2
cdr3_aa: CASSLRNTGELFF; cdr3_nt: TGCGCCAGCAGCTTAAGGAACACCGGGGAGCTGTTTTTT; v_call: TRBV5-1; clone_size: .; j_call: TRBJ2-2; d_call: .
cdr3_aa: CASSRWGQGIQPQHF; cdr3_nt: TGTGCCAGCAGCAGGTGGGGACAGGGTATTCAGCCCCAGCATTTT; v_call: TRBV5-6; clone_size: .; j_call: TRBJ1-5; d_call: TRBD1
cdr3_aa: CASSFLQGNYGYTF; cdr3_nt: TGTGCCAGCAGTTTTTTGCAGGGAAACTATGGCTACACCTTC; v_call: TRBV27; clone_size: .; j_call: TRBJ1-2; d_call: .
cdr3_aa: CAWSVLVGAEAFF; cdr3_nt: TGTGCCTGGAGTGTATTAGTGGGCGCTGAAGCTTTCTTT; v_call: TRBV30; clone_size: .; j_call: TRBJ1-1; d_call: .
cdr3_aa: CAWDQGTGELFF; cdr3_nt: TGTGCCTGGGATCAGGGAACCGGGGAGCTGTTTTTT; v_call: TRBV30; clone_size: .; j_call: TRBJ2-2; d_call: .
cdr3_aa: CASKNEVRDRVSTEAFF; cdr3_nt: TGTGCCAGTAAGAACGAGGTCCGGGACAGGGTTTCCACTGAAGCTTTCTTT; v_call: TRBV19; clone_size: .; j_call: TRBJ1-1; d_call: TRBD1
cdr3_aa: CASSQTRGTPDSPLHF; cdr3_nt: TGTGCCAGCAGCCAGACCCGCGGGACACCCGATTCACCCCTCCACTTT; v_call: TRBV13; clone_size: few; j_call: TRBJ1-6; d_call: .
cdr3_aa: CASSINEWELFF; cdr3_nt: TGTGCCAGCAGCATAAACGAGTGGGAGCTGTTTTTT; v_call: TRBV7-2; clone_size: few; j_call: TRBJ2-2; d_call: .
cdr3_aa: CASIMADTQYF; cdr3_nt: TGTGCCAGCATTATGGCGGATACGCAGTATTTT; v_call: TRBV2; clone_size: few; j_call: TRBJ2-3; d_call: .
cdr3_aa: CASSRDRGGLSSYEQYF; cdr3_nt: TGCGCCAGCAGCCGGGACAGGGGTGGGCTAAGCTCCTACGAGCAGTACTTC; v_call: TRBV4-3; clone_size: .; j_call: TRBJ2-7; d_call: TRBD1
cdr3_aa: CAISESYRETGELFF; cdr3_nt: TGTGCCATCAGTGAGTCTTACAGGGAGACCGGGGAGCTGTTTTTT; v_call: TRBV10-3; clone_size: few; j_call: TRBJ2-2; d_call: .